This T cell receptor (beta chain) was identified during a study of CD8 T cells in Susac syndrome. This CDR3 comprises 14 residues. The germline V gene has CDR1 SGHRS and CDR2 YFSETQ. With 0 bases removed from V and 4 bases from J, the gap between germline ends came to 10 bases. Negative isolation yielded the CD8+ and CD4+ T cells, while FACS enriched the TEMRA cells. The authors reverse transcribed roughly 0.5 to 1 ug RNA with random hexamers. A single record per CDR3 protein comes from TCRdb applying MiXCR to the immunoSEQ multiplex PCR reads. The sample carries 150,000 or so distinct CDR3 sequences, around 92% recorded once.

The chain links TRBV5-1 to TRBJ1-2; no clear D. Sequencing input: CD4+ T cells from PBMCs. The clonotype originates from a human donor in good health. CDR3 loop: CASSLAVSGYGYTF. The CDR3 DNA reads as TGCGCCAGCAGCTTGGCCGTGTCGGGCTATGGCTACACCTTC.